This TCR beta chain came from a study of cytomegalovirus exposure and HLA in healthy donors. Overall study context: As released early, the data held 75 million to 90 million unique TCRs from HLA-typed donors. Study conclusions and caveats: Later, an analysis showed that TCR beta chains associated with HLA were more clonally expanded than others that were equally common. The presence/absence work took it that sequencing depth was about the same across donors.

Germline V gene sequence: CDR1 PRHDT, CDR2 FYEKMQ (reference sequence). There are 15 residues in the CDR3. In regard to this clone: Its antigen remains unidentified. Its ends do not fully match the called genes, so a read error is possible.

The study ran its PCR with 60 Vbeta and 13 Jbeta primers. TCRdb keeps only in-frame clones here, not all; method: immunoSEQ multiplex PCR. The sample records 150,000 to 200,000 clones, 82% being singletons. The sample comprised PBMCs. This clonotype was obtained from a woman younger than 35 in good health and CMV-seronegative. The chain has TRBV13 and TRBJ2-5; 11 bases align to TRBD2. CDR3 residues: CASSPLAGGPEIQYF. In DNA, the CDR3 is TGTGCCAGCAGCCCTTTAGCGGGAGGGCCCGAGATCCAGTACTTC.